The text below deals with one T cell receptor beta chain. As yet, its antigen is unknown. The data originate from a study of T cells after yellow fever vaccination. Study in general: SMART-Seq v4 Ultra Low Input served to prepare low-cell-number fractions.

The ends were cut back, 5 bases at V and 1 base at J, with 18 bases in the middle. The CDR3 length is 18 residues. The germline CDR1 and CDR2 sequences are SGHTA and FQGNSA. Study conclusions and caveats: A secondary response was less intense yet reached its peak sooner, at day 5 versus 15. Repertoires sorted by FACS could include abundant clonotypes that are contaminants from the bulk population.

Conversion of TCR transcripts into cDNA relied on 5'RACE template switching, which added a universal primer site and UMIs. TCRdb re-derived calls from the 5' RACE reads in MiXCR, one entry per CDR3 protein. This sample has 250,000 to 400,000 distinct CDR3 sequences, with 4% to 5.5% found just once. V gene TRBV7-2 combines with J gene TRBJ2-6; D gene ambiguous. Sequenced material: PBMCs, taken 15 days after the yellow fever booster vaccination. The clonotype was recovered from a man aged 18 to 30 who received the YFV17D yellow fever vaccine. CDR3 nucleotides: TGTGCCAGCAGCCGACTCCGGACCGGAGAGTCTGGGGCCAACGTCCTGACTTTC. Translating gives CASSRLRTGESGANVLTF.